The 5 T cell receptor beta chains below all came from one sample that was sequenced in a study of coeliac disease. Profiling relied on immunoSEQ multiplex PCR, and the TCRdb table lists in-frame clones only, not all of them. The data hold about 1,300 clones, with approximately 52% observed a single time. The sequenced sample was intraepithelial lymphocytes from the gut. The receptors come from a man in his 70s without celiac disease.

The V gene is TRBV7-9, the J gene TRBJ2-2; 13 bases align to TRBD2. V shed 2 bases and J 4 bases; nucleotides not matched to a gene: 1. Germline V gene sequence: CDR1 SEHNR, CDR2 FQNEAQ (reference sequence). The CDR3 has 16 amino acids. CDR3 in amino acids: CASSLTSGGATGELFF. As DNA, the CDR3 is TGTGCCAGCAGCTTAACTAGCGGGGGGGCCACCGGGGAGCTGTTTTTT.

This clone was counted only a few times. One end of the junction varies from germline; a read error may be responsible. CDR3 protein: CASRLEGQPNTEAFF. The DNA of the CDR3 is TGTGCCAGCAGGTTGGAGGGACAACCGAACACTGAAGCTTTCTTT. V and J are TRBV5-5 and TRBJ1-1; possible D gene TRBD1, 6 bases. The germline CDR1 and CDR2 sequences are SGHKS and YYEKEE (reference sequence). The CDR3 contains 15 residues. Full variable domain (missing parts from reference TRBV5-5 and TRBJ1-1): DAGVTQSPTHLIKTRGQQVTLRCSPISGHKSVSWYQQVLGQGPQFIFQYYEKEERGRGNFPDRFSARQFPNYSSELNVNALLLGDSALYLCASRLEGQPNTEAFFGQGTRLTVV.

This rearrangement joins TRBV11-2 to TRBJ2-7; a weak D match, TRBD1 (6 bases). The germline CDR1 and CDR2 sequences are SGHAT and FQNNGV. Between the trimmed V and J ends, which lost 2 bases and 2 bases, there was a span of 13 bases. The CDR3 loop spans 15 amino acids. The CDR3 sequence: CASSLQTGGPYEQYF. CDR3 nucleotides: TGTGCCAGCAGCTTACAGACTGGGGGCCCCTACGAGCAGTACTTC.

The CDR3 region has the DNA TGTGCCAGCAGCGGAGGTGGGCTTTCTGGAAACACCATATATTTT. Protein product: CASSGGGLSGNTIYF. V gene TRBV13 combines with J gene TRBJ1-3; D unresolved. CDR1 and CDR2 (germline): PRHDT, FYEKMQ (reference sequence). Trimming shortened V by 5 bases and J by 1 base, and 12 bases separated the two germline ends. CDR3 length equals 15 residues.

This clone was seen a few times. The chain combines TRBV5-1 with TRBJ2-7; D is possibly TRBD2 (7 bases). Germline values: CDR1 SGHRS, CDR2 YFSETQ. V lost 10 bases and J 6 bases, leaving 29 bases between the germline ends. The CDR3 extends over 16 amino acids. The CDR3 region is CAEPTLAGAPLTEQYF. The CDR3 DNA follows: TGCGCCGAGCCGACCTTGGCGGGGGCCCCCCTAACCGAGCAGTACTTC.